This T cell receptor beta chain was sequenced for a study of blood T cell repertoires in COVID-19. Background on the study: Sources were T cells, B-cell-depleted T cells, or PBMCs; the material itself was cDNA or gDNA.

In the original processing: Counts of nucleated cells, estimated from reference gene primer amplification, were obtained. Profiled with immunoSEQ multiplex PCR; TCRdb holds only in-frame clones, not every one. V, J and clone size derive from that table, while D and trimming were established from the DNA sequence. The sample shows 250,000 or so clones, about nine tenths of them seen only once. CDR1 is SGHKS and CDR2 is YYEKEE in the germline V gene (reference sequence). J was trimmed by 9 bases and V by 4 bases; bases with no gene match: 4. The CDR3 totals 12 residues. Patients of the Seattle cohort, enrolled during active infection, were followed longitudinally.

The genes are TRBV5-5 and TRBJ2-1, with 7 bases identical to TRBD1. The sequence derives from a man aged 25 to 45 with COVID-19, enrolled during active disease. What was sequenced was peripheral blood. CDR3 residues: CASSRDSGEQFF. The CDR3, as DNA: TGTGCCAGCAGCCGGGACAGTGGTGAGCAGTTCTTC.